The 23 T cell receptor beta chains given below trace back to one sample, sequenced in a study of PD-L1 blockade in urothelial cancer. Data came from immunoSEQ multiplex PCR; TCRdb stores just in-frame clones and leaves some out. The sample lists tens of thousands of clones, over 70% seen once, with around 4.6% in the top ten. This material consisted of PBMCs, taken around atezolizumab (anti-PD-L1) treatment. Source of these receptors: a man between 65 and 80 years old with urothelial cancer.

This sequence joins TRBV18 and TRBJ2-1; 11 bases are a match to TRBD2. J was trimmed by 3 bases and V by 4 bases; bases with no gene match: 5. The CDR3 has 16 residues. Germline CDR1 KGHSH, CDR2 LQKENI. CDR3 residues: CASSLGTSGSYNEQFF. Written as DNA, the CDR3 is TGTGCCAGCTCACTCGGAACTAGCGGGAGCTACAATGAGCAGTTCTTC.

CDR3 nucleotides: TGTGCCAGCAGTGAACAGGGGTTTCCAGATACGCAGTATTTT. This codes for CASSEQGFPDTQYF. The V and J genes are TRBV6-1 and TRBJ2-3, with D possibly matching TRBD1 (6 bases). Per germline, CDR1 MNHNS and CDR2 SASEGT. The CDR3 loop spans 14 amino acids. Trimming removed 2 bases at V and 4 bases at J, with 10 bases between.

The gene calls are TRBV15 and TRBJ2-6; perhaps TRBD2 as D (6 bases). Deletions cut 3 bases from V and 4 bases from J, with 19 bases between. CDR3 length equals 18 residues. Germline CDR1 LNHNV, CDR2 YYDKDF (reference sequence). CDR3 in amino acids: CATSRGPPGGIGANVLTF. The CDR3 DNA is TGTGCCACCAGCAGGGGACCCCCTGGGGGGATCGGGGCCAACGTCCTGACTTTC.

The chain has TRBV28 and TRBJ1-1; D gene ambiguous. Trimming stripped 6 bases from V and 0 bases from J, with 11 bases between. Germline CDR1 and CDR2: MDHEN and SYDVKM. CDR3 size: 14 residues. The CDR3 region is CASRTFPMNTEAFF. The CDR3 nucleotides are TGTGCCAGCAGGACTTTTCCCATGAACACTGAAGCTTTCTTT. Full variable domain (outside the CDR3, taken from reference TRBV28 and TRBJ1-1): DVKVTQSSRYLVKRTGEKVFLECVQDMDHENMFWYRQDPGLGLRLIYFSYDVKMKEKGDIPEGYSVSREKKERFSLILESASTNQTSMYLCASRTFPMNTEAFFGQGTRLTVV.

The chain couples TRBV6-1 to TRBJ2-2, with 12 bases fitting TRBD2. In germline, CDR1 is MNHNS, CDR2 SASEGT. The CDR3 extends over 15 amino acids. The V gene end was trimmed by 4 bases and the J gene end by 6 bases; junction bases not matched to a gene: 3. In DNA form, the CDR3 reads TGTGCCAGCAGTGGACTAGCGGGAGTGCCCGGGGAGCTGTTTTTT. Protein sequence: CASSGLAGVPGELFF.

The chain recombines TRBV7-9 with TRBJ1-2, with D perhaps TRBD1 (5 bases). The CDR3 consists of 14 residues. Deletions cut 0 bases from V and 5 bases from J, with 10 bases between. Germline CDR1 SEHNR, CDR2 FQNEAQ (reference sequence). This CDR3 reads CASSLAGAGYGYTF. CDR3 DNA: TGTGCCAGCAGCTTAGCAGGGGCTGGTTATGGCTACACCTTC.

On this clone: At one of its ends the junction is not consistent with the germline gene, which may arise from a read error. This chain joins TRBV11-3 and TRBJ2-1; D is undetermined. CDR1 is SGHNT and CDR2 is YENEEA in the germline V gene. The CDR3 is 14 residues long. CDR3 nucleotide sequence: TGTGCCAGCAGCCTCGGGTCCTCCCACAATGAGCAGTTCTTC. Translated, it gives CASSLGSSHNEQFF.

J is TRBJ2-7 and V is TRBV5-6; 7 nucleotides match TRBD1. Germline V gives CDR1 SGHDT, CDR2 YYEEEE. The CDR3 contains 13 residues. V trimming: 4 bases; J trimming: 4 bases; junction bases outside the gene matches: 5. For the CDR3, the DNA is TGTGCCAGCAGCCAACTCAGGGGGTACGAGCAGTACTTC. Residues: CASSQLRGYEQYF.

This clone was detected only a few times. Mismatch with germline at one junction end may stem from a read error. The rearrangement links TRBV2 to TRBJ2-7; 10 nucleotides align to TRBD2. The CDR3 totals 14 residues. Germline lookup yields CDR1 SNHLY and CDR2 FYNNEI. CDR3 loop: CASSPSSGRNEQHF. The CDR3 DNA is TGTGCCAGCAGTCCATCTAGCGGGAGAAACGAGCAGCACTTC.

This clone was detected only once. The chain carries TRBV27 and TRBJ1-2; 7 positions match TRBD1. This CDR3 spans 13 amino acids. V trimming: 5 bases; J trimming: 4 bases; junction bases outside the gene matches: 4. Looked up from germline, CDR1 is MNHEY and CDR2 is SMNVEV (reference sequence). CDR3 region: CASSMDRSYGYTF. CDR3 DNA sequence: TGTGCCAGCAGTATGGACAGGTCCTATGGCTACACCTTC.

The chain carries TRBV14 and TRBJ2-7, with 11 bases fitting TRBD2. The CDR3 is 16 amino acids. V was clipped by 4 bases and J by 4 bases; unmatched bases: 9. The germline gives CDR1 SGHDN, CDR2 FVKESK. The CDR3 DNA reads as TGTGCCAGCAGCCTTCGAGGGACTAGCGGAAGGTACGAGCAGTACTTC. Its protein is CASSLRGTSGRYEQYF. The variable domain in full, with the rest retrieved from reference TRBV14 and TRBJ2-7, is EAGVTQFPSHSVIEKGQTVTLRCDPISGHDNLYWYRRVMGKEIKFLLHFVKESKQDESGMPNNRFLAERTGGTYSTLKVQPAELEDSGVYFCASSLRGTSGRYEQYFGPGTRLTVT.

The chain uses TRBV29-1 and TRBJ2-1, with D unclear. Trimming pared 4 bases from V and 0 bases from J, leaving 10 bases between. Germline CDR1 is SQVTM and CDR2 is ANQGSEA. The CDR3 runs to 14 residues. The CDR3 DNA is TGCAGCGTTGTCCCGGAGAGCTCCTACAATGAGCAGTTCTTC. Translated: CSVVPESSYNEQFF.

The CDR3, as DNA: TGTGCCAGCAGTGAACTACCGGGAACGGACAACTATGGCTACACCTTC. It specifies CASSELPGTDNYGYTF. The J gene is TRBJ1-2, the V gene TRBV25-1; D is unresolved. The germline V gene encodes CDR1 MGHDK and CDR2 SYGVNS. This CDR3 spans 16 amino acids. The V end lost 2 bases, the J end lost 2 bases, and 15 bases lay between the germline ends.

The V call is TRBV7-9, the J call TRBJ2-3; D may be TRBD1 (5 bases). Trimming took off 8 bases at V and 2 bases at J, with 11 bases between the two ends. Germline CDR1 SEHNR, CDR2 FQNEAQ (reference sequence). This CDR3 comprises 13 residues. In nucleotides, the CDR3 is TGTGCCAGCTCTAGACAGCCCACAGATACGCAGTATTTT. This translates into CASSRQPTDTQYF.

V and J are TRBV18 and TRBJ2-1, with D possibly matching TRBD1 (6 bases). This CDR3 comprises 12 residues. The V end lost 1 base, the J end lost 8 bases, and 6 bases lay between the germline ends. In germline, CDR1 is KGHSH, CDR2 LQKENI. The CDR3: CASSPQGDEQFF. The CDR3 DNA reads as TGTGCCAGCTCACCACAGGGGGATGAGCAGTTCTTC.

The chain carries TRBV7-8 and TRBJ2-7; 10 bases are shared with TRBD1. The V gene end was trimmed by 1 base and the J gene end by 1 base; junction bases not matched to a gene: 7. The CDR3 spans 17 residues. CDR1 SGHVS and CDR2 FQNEAQ come from the germline V gene. The CDR3 region has the DNA TGTGCCAGCAGCTTAGGAGGACAGGGGGGGAGTTCCTACGAGCAGTACTTC. Translation gives CASSLGGQGGSSYEQYF. The whole variable domain, remainder taken from reference TRBV7-8 and TRBJ2-7, is GAGVSQSPRYKVAKRGQDVALRCDPISGHVSLFWYQQALGQGPEFLTYFQNEAQLDKSGLPSDRFFAERPEGSVSTLKIQRTQQEDSAVYLCASSLGGQGGSSYEQYFGPGTRLTVT.

This chain uses TRBV21-1 with TRBJ2-7; the table's D call, TRBD2, has no DNA check behind it. TRBV21-1 is termed a pseudogene. The CDR3 covers 16 residues. CDR3 coding DNA: TGTGCCAGCAGCAAAGCAAAAGCGGAGGCCTCCTACGAGCAGTACTTC. It translates to CASSKAKAEASYEQYF.

This clone was seen a few times. The CDR3 here is CASSPTTGVGTDTQYF. The CDR3 nucleotides read TGTGCCAGCAGTCCTACCACAGGGGTTGGGACAGATACGCAGTATTTT. The chain couples TRBV28 to TRBJ2-3; 7 nucleotides match TRBD1. CDR1 and CDR2 from the germline V gene are MDHEN and SYDVKM. The junction had 11 bases not matched to a gene; V was cut back by 5 bases and J by 3 bases. The CDR3 consists of 16 residues.

A word on this clone: Additional DNA sequences in this sample encode the identical CDR3. The chain combines TRBV5-1 with TRBJ2-6; D is unclear. Per germline, CDR1 SGHRS and CDR2 YFSETQ. Trimming left V 0 bases short and J 0 bases short, with 4 bases between. This CDR3 is built from 15 residues. Written as DNA, the CDR3 is TGCGCCAGCAGCTTGGACAGCTCTGGGGCCAACGTCCTGACTTTC. This codes for CASSLDSSGANVLTF.

The chain is built from TRBV5-1 and TRBJ2-1; 15 bases match TRBD2. The CDR3 has 19 residues. CDR1 and CDR2 (germline): SGHRS, YFSETQ. The V and J ends lost 0 bases and 0 bases, in that order; junction bases with no gene match: 4. CDR3 coding DNA: TGCGCCAGCAGCTTGGGGACTAGCGGGAGGGCAAGCTCCTACAATGAGCAGTTCTTC. This encodes CASSLGTSGRASSYNEQFF.

This sequence joins TRBV19 and TRBJ2-4; D is ambiguous. The ends were cut back, 5 bases at V and 0 bases at J, with 17 bases in the middle. The CDR3 extends over 17 amino acids. Germline V lookup: CDR1 LNHDA, CDR2 SQIVND (reference sequence). CDR3 residues: CASSPLSGNQAKNIQYF. CDR3 coding DNA: TGTGCCAGTAGTCCCCTCTCAGGAAATCAAGCCAAAAACATTCAGTACTTC.

The genes are TRBV12-5 and TRBJ1-5; TRBD1 is a possible D gene (6 bases). CDR1 LGHNT and CDR2 FRNRAP come from the germline V gene. The CDR3 consists of 16 residues. V shed 9 bases and J shed 0 bases, with 18 bases lying between them. The CDR3 region has the DNA TGTGCTAGGGGGAATGTTAGGGGGTATAGCAATCAGCCCCAGCATTTT. Encoded protein: CARGNVRGYSNQPQHF.

The V and J genes are TRBV23-1 and TRBJ1-4; 12 nucleotides agree with TRBD1. TRBV23-1 has ORF status, its function being uncertain. V lost 9 bases to trimming and J lost 2 bases; unmatched junction nucleotides: 10. CDR3 length: 17 residues. The CDR3 loop is CARPGQGAVGTNEKLFF. The DNA for the CDR3 is TGCGCCAGACCGGGACAGGGGGCCGTTGGTACTAATGAAAAACTGTTTTTT.